These T cell receptor beta chains were read from a single sample in a study of cytomegalovirus exposure and HLA in healthy donors. Sequencing used immunoSEQ multiplex PCR; TCRdb keeps in-frame clones, though not all of them. The top ten clones hold around 0.79% of a sample with more than 90,000 clones, roughly 70% of them seen once. Source material: PBMCs. The source is a woman in her twenties or thirties in good health and CMV-seronegative. Each CDR3 is given with its conserved first and last residue. Each record gives: V gene, D gene, J gene, clone size, CDR3 protein, CDR3 DNA. A D gene is named only where the DNA matches it firmly. Not every row has a clone size; where given, it reads once, few, many or a size class.

v_call: TRBV6-1; d_call: NA; j_call: TRBJ2-3; clone_size: NA; cdr3_aa: CASSEGAVFLDTQYF; cdr3_nt: TGTGCCAGCAGTGAGGGAGCGGTCTTTTTAGATACGCAGTATTTT
v_call: TRBV5-1; d_call: NA; j_call: TRBJ2-7; clone_size: NA; cdr3_aa: CASSLTGNEQYF; cdr3_nt: TGCGCCAGCAGCTTGACAGGGAACGAGCAGTACTTC
v_call: TRBV29-1; d_call: NA; j_call: TRBJ2-7; clone_size: NA; cdr3_aa: CSAWDISYEQYF; cdr3_nt: TGCAGCGCATGGGACATTTCCTACGAGCAGTACTTC
v_call: TRBV6-1; d_call: NA; j_call: TRBJ2-2; clone_size: NA; cdr3_aa: CASSNQASNTGELFF; cdr3_nt: TGTGCCAGCAGTAACCAGGCGTCGAACACCGGGGAGCTGTTTTTT
v_call: TRBV6-6; d_call: NA; j_call: TRBJ2-7; clone_size: NA; cdr3_aa: CASSSPGITYEQYF; cdr3_nt: TGTGCCAGCAGTTCCCCAGGGATAACCTACGAGCAGTACTTC
v_call: TRBV7-6; d_call: TRBD1; j_call: TRBJ1-3; clone_size: NA; cdr3_aa: CASSRDGQDSGNTIYF; cdr3_nt: TGTGCCAGCAGCCGCGATGGACAGGACTCTGGAAACACCATATATTTT
v_call: TRBV6-1; d_call: TRBD1; j_call: TRBJ1-1; clone_size: NA; cdr3_aa: CASSRDRGDSEAFF; cdr3_nt: TGTGCCAGCAGTCGGGACAGGGGGGACAGTGAAGCTTTCTTT
v_call: TRBV6-1; d_call: NA; j_call: TRBJ2-2; clone_size: NA; cdr3_aa: CASSAGSGTGELFF; cdr3_nt: TGTGCCAGCAGTGCAGGGTCAGGGACCGGGGAGCTGTTTTTT
v_call: TRBV6-5; d_call: NA; j_call: TRBJ1-2; clone_size: NA; cdr3_aa: CASSYTTDNYGYTF; cdr3_nt: TGTGCCAGCAGTTACACGACAGATAACTATGGCTACACCTTC
v_call: TRBV7-8; d_call: NA; j_call: TRBJ1-2; clone_size: NA; cdr3_aa: CASSLIAGNYGYTF; cdr3_nt: TGTGCCAGCAGCTTAATTGCGGGAAACTATGGCTACACCTTC
v_call: TRBV6-5; d_call: NA; j_call: TRBJ2-7; clone_size: NA; cdr3_aa: CASSFTITGLAYEQYF; cdr3_nt: TGTGCCAGCAGTTTCACCATTACAGGCCTAGCCTACGAGCAGTACTTC
v_call: TRBV7-9; d_call: NA; j_call: TRBJ2-7; clone_size: few; cdr3_aa: CASSLTQAGISYEQYF; cdr3_nt: TGTGCCAGCAGCTTAACCCAGGCAGGGATTTCCTACGAGCAGTACTTC
v_call: TRBV5-4; d_call: TRBD2; j_call: TRBJ2-3; clone_size: NA; cdr3_aa: CASSRGLAGGRGTDTQYF; cdr3_nt: TGTGCCAGCAGCAGGGGACTAGCGGGGGGGCGTGGCACAGATACGCAGTATTTT
v_call: TRBV19; d_call: NA; j_call: TRBJ1-5; clone_size: NA; cdr3_aa: CASSIVKRQPQHF; cdr3_nt: TGTGCCAGTAGTATAGTTAAGAGACAGCCCCAGCATTTT
v_call: TRBV2; d_call: NA; j_call: TRBJ2-6; clone_size: NA; cdr3_aa: CASSPGGTGANVLTF; cdr3_nt: TGTGCCAGCAGCCCAGGGGGGACCGGGGCCAACGTCCTGACTTTC
v_call: TRBV6-1; d_call: TRBD2; j_call: TRBJ2-7; clone_size: NA; cdr3_aa: CASSARGGGNYEQYF; cdr3_nt: TGTGCCAGCAGTGCCCGGGGGGGCGGAAACTACGAGCAGTACTTC
v_call: TRBV18; d_call: TRBD1; j_call: TRBJ1-5; clone_size: NA; cdr3_aa: CASSPGQGKMGPQHF; cdr3_nt: TGTGCCAGCTCACCAGGACAGGGTAAGATGGGGCCCCAGCATTTT
v_call: TRBV6-4; d_call: TRBD1; j_call: TRBJ1-2; clone_size: NA; cdr3_aa: CASAPGQGARYGYTF; cdr3_nt: TGTGCCAGCGCCCCAGGGCAGGGGGCTAGGTATGGCTACACCTTC